This T cell receptor (beta chain) was found in a study of blood T cell repertoires in COVID-19. Looking at the study overall: PBMCs, B-cell-depleted T cells, or T cells provided the cDNA or gDNA that made up the material.

Method: immunoSEQ multiplex PCR; TCRdb's copy keeps in-frame clones and lacks some. The sample lists about 50,000 clones, over 65% occurring once. V was pared by 3 bases and J by 5 bases, with 14 bases between. The CDR3 runs 15 residues. In germline, CDR1 is LNHDA, CDR2 SQIVND (reference sequence). The sample consisted of peripheral blood. The receptor comes from a woman aged 60-75 years with acute or convalescent COVID-19. The chain is built from TRBV19 and TRBJ1-5, with a tentative D call TRBD1 (5 bases). The CDR3 here is CASSIDREIHQPQHF. The CDR3 region has the DNA TGTGCCAGTAGTATTGACAGAGAAATACATCAGCCCCAGCATTTT.